This T cell receptor beta chain was profiled in a study of T cell repertoires in cytomegalovirus infection. This CDR3 has 15 residues. Looked up from germline, CDR1 is MNHEY and CDR2 is SMNVEV (reference sequence). With V trimmed by 8 bases and J by 2 bases, 8 bases remained unmatched. TCRdb re-derived calls from the reads in MiXCR, one entry per CDR3 protein. The top ten clones hold around 13% of a sample with 310,000 or so distinct CDR3 sequences, around a sixth of them seen once. This clonotype was seen a single time. The J gene is TRBJ2-3, the V gene TRBV27, with 9 bases aligning to TRBD2. The sequenced sample consisted of PBMCs. The sequence came from a human donor in good health (CMV status not recorded). Some clones in this sample may be carry-over from other donors' samples. CDR3 in DNA: TGTGCCAGCTATCCGGGACTAGCTGACACAGATACGCAGTATTTT. Residues: CASYPGLADTDTQYF.